This T cell receptor (beta chain) is from a study of T cell responses to AZD1222 COVID-19 vaccine (dated by TCRdb to the early 2020s). Regarding the complete study: AZD1222 recipients given second doses at about 4 weeks or at about 12 weeks were pooled, since spike-specific TCR depth and breadth were not found to differ between the two schedules. TCR sequencing was performed for approximately 240 trial participants, of whom 207 were given two doses of AZD1222 and 26 were given two doses of MenACWY control vaccine. Trial participants were enrolled by age into subgroups of 18-55, 56-69 and 70-plus years, and around 140, 26 and 57 TCR-sequenced participants, respectively, were included in these subgroups. Results the study describes overall, beyond this receptor: The whole spike protein was spanned by vaccine-associated CD4 TCRs, and dominant responses were seen in regions 160-218 and 743-854. In the small 56-69-year group, the increase in depth fell short of significance, most likely because of low power. Conclusions about previously exposed vaccinees are limited, since just 6 or 7 AZD1222 recipients were seropositive for SARS-CoV-2 at baseline. Participants were mostly white British, with more females than males. The authors suggested clonal diversity may have been underestimated. After two AZD1222 doses, both the breadth and the depth of spike-specific TCRs were significantly higher than at day 0 and than in MenACWY recipients. Epitopes outside the regions mutated in the B.1.351 and B.1.1.7 variants were reportedly recognized by nearly half of the unique spike-specific TCRs. Because no day 14 peak-response samples were available, repertoires were characterized only after the peak T cell response.

The CDR3 regions of human TCRbeta chains were subjected to immunosequencing. Concerning the study's data processing: Repertoire TCRs were matched against a reference library of SARS-CoV-2-specific TCRs generated with the MIRA antigen-specificity platform. Breadth meant the fraction of unique TCRs that were SARS-CoV-2-associated, whereas depth meant the fraction of total T cells that were SARS-CoV-2-associated. Each spike-specific TCR was assigned to its reactive spike region and to a CD4 or CD8 class using the MIRA data. Log10-transformed breadth and depth values were compared by one-way ANOVA with Sidak's multiple comparisons tests. This immuneACCESS table, as held by TCRdb, lists in-frame sequences with V and J called but not all clones. Of the missing ones, under half trace to an unresolved V gene in checked studies; the others have no known cause. V, J and clone size derive from that table, while D and trimming were established from the DNA sequence. Counted in this sample were around 100,000 clones; around 84% of them appeared once. The ten most abundant clones make up approximately 1.3% of the sample.

Read against the paper, the sample's time point label means: baseline before first vaccination. Vaccinee samples were obtained from the UK trials COV001 and COV002, which included a single-blind randomized controlled phase 2/3 trial of AZD1222 (ChAdOx1 nCoV-19) in healthy adults. Trial participant PBMC samples were collected at day 0 and day 28 after the second dose for TCRbeta chain sequencing. In this sample, this clone turned up once. Its antigen target is currently unknown. Per-base quality was not reported, and no clone a single base away is much larger than it. The CDR3 runs 14 amino acids, cysteine and phenylalanine included. Solely the CDR3 DNA is kept, with 42 bases framed from the first base. From a lookup of the germline V gene, CDR1 and CDR2 are SGHDN and FVKESK. V lost 4 bases and J lost 1 base; the stretch between them is 10 bases long.

The V and J genes are TRBV14 and TRBJ1-2; the D gene cannot be resolved reliably. The sequence derives from an adult in good health. Sequencing used peripheral blood, obtained on day 0 of AZD1222 vaccination. The nucleotides read TGTGCCAGCAGCCCTCTTGGGCATAACTATGGCTACACCTTC. Its coded protein is CASSPLGHNYGYTF.